This is a list of T cell receptor beta chains from one sample in a study of blood T cell repertoires in COVID-19. TCRdb keeps only in-frame clones here, not all; method: immunoSEQ multiplex PCR. The sample carries about 140,000 clones, 80% to 90% recorded once. The specimen sequenced was peripheral blood. These receptors all stem from a man in his 60s with active or convalescent COVID-19. CDR3s include the opening cysteine and the closing phenylalanine or tryptophan. The D gene is left open where the match is weak. For some rows the clone size is stated as once, few or many, or as a class when expanded; others skip it.

D gene | J gene | clone size | V gene | CDR3 DNA | CDR3 protein
. | TRBJ1-4 | once | TRBV29-1 | TGCAGCGTTTACCCCCCAGGTGCTAATGAAAAACTGTTTTTT | CSVYPPGANEKLFF
. | TRBJ1-2 | . | TRBV6-5 | TGTGCCAGCAGTTACAGCAGGGACTATGGCTACACCTTC | CASSYSRDYGYTF
. | TRBJ2-7 | . | TRBV28 | TGTGCCACCCGGGATTTAGCCTCCTACGAGCAGTACTTC | CATRDLASYEQYF
. | TRBJ1-5 | . | TRBV10-3 | TGTGCCATCAGTGGACAGGACAATCAGCCCCAGCATTTT | CAISGQDNQPQHF
. | TRBJ2-7 | . | TRBV4-1 | TGCGCCAGCAGTCAAGTGGGGGGAAGCTCCTACGAGCAGTACTTC | CASSQVGGSSYEQYF
TRBD1 | TRBJ2-5 | . | TRBV4-1 | TGCGCCAGCAGCCAGAGTCAGGGGGCAGGAAAGACCCAGTACTTC | CASSQSQGAGKTQYF
. | TRBJ2-7 | . | TRBV18 | TGTGCCAGCTCACCGTTGGCAAAAGGGGACGAGCAGTACTTC | CASSPLAKGDEQYF
TRBD1 | TRBJ1-2 | . | TRBV10-3 | TGTGCCATCAGGAATTATTTCCAGGGGGATTCGAACTATGGCTACACCTTC | CAIRNYFQGDSNYGYTF
TRBD1 | TRBJ1-1 | . | TRBV5-1 | TGCGCCAGCAGGCCGCCAGGGGGAACTGAAGCTTTCTTT | CASRPPGGTEAFF
TRBD1 | TRBJ1-4 | . | TRBV11-2 | TGTGCCAGCAGCTGGAGGGGGCTGGCTAATGAAAAACTGTTTTTT | CASSWRGLANEKLFF
TRBD1 | TRBJ1-2 | . | TRBV4-3 | TGCGCCAGCAGCCAGTTCCCGGGACAGGGCCATGGCTACACCTTC | CASSQFPGQGHGYTF
TRBD2 | TRBJ2-3 | once | TRBV29-1 | TGCAGCTCCAGGACTAGCGGGAAGACAGATACGCAGTATTTT | CSSRTSGKTDTQYF
TRBD1 | TRBJ2-5 | . | TRBV18 | TGTGCCAGCCAAGGGACAGGGTACCAAGAGACCCAGTACTTC | CASQGTGYQETQYF
TRBD1 | TRBJ1-1 | . | TRBV28 | TGTGCCAGCGGTACAGGGGTGAACACTGAAGCTTTCTTT | CASGTGVNTEAFF
TRBD2 | TRBJ2-1 | . | TRBV6-5 | TGTGCCAGCAACCCAGCGGGAGAGATCGGCGAGCAGTTCTTC | CASNPAGEIGEQFF
. | TRBJ2-7 | . | TRBV2 | TGTGCCAGCACTGGGCAGGCGATGGACGAGCAGTACTTC | CASTGQAMDEQYF
TRBD1 | TRBJ2-1 | . | TRBV18 | TGTGCCAGCTCACCTAACAGGGGGCTACCCAATGAGCAGTTCTTC | CASSPNRGLPNEQFF
TRBD1 | TRBJ1-1 | . | TRBV9 | TGTGCCAGCAGCCTCCGGGACAGGGGGCCCACTGAAGCTTTCTTT | CASSLRDRGPTEAFF
. | TRBJ2-5 | once | TRBV15 | TGTGCCACCAGCAGAGGGGCCTGGAATCAAGAGACCCAGTACTTC | CATSRGAWNQETQYF
. | TRBJ2-7 | . | TRBV7-2 | TGTGCCAGCAGCCCGACAGGCAACTACGAGCAGTACTTC | CASSPTGNYEQYF
. | TRBJ1-4 | few | TRBV12-3/TRBV12-4 | TGTGCCAGCAGTCTGGACAGTTCCCGAAAACTGTTTTTT | CASSLDSSRKLFF